A single sample is the source of the 8 T cell receptor beta chains below, sequenced in a study of cytomegalovirus exposure and HLA in healthy donors. The PCR made use of 60 Vbeta and 13 Jbeta primers. Profiling relied on immunoSEQ multiplex PCR, and the TCRdb table lists in-frame clones only, not all of them. This table has about 63,000 clones, approximately 92% appearing once. Specimen: PBMCs. The receptors originated from a woman aged 25 to 39 in good health and CMV-seropositive.

The chain employs TRBV19 and TRBJ2-5, with a tentative D call TRBD1 (5 bases). Trimming took off 10 bases at V and 4 bases at J, with 19 bases between the two ends. Germline CDR1 LNHDA, CDR2 SQIVND (reference sequence). This CDR3 contains 14 residues. The CDR3 nucleotides read TGTGCCACCAGTCAAGCCCGGACATTAGAGACCCAGTACTTC. Amino acid sequence: CATSQARTLETQYF.

The rearrangement joins TRBV18 to TRBJ2-3; 9 nucleotides align to TRBD2. The germline V gene encodes CDR1 KGHSH and CDR2 LQKENI. V lost 1 base and J lost 0; bases outside the gene matches: 8. CDR3 size: 18 residues. The CDR3 DNA reads as TGTGCCAGCTCACCACTGGAGGCTAGCGGGACTAGCACAGATACGCAGTATTTT. Protein sequence: CASSPLEASGTSTDTQYF.

V is TRBV30 and J is TRBJ2-7, with 9 bases matching TRBD1. Germline V gene sequence: CDR1 GTSNPN, CDR2 SVGIG (reference sequence). This CDR3 comprises 14 residues. The ends lost 3 bases at V and 5 bases at J; junction bases unmatched: 8. This chain's CDR3 is CAWSPGQGPHEQYF. The CDR3, as DNA: TGTGCCTGGAGCCCGGGACAGGGACCCCACGAGCAGTACTTC.

The chain has TRBV28 and TRBJ2-5; D is perhaps TRBD2 (5 bases). V was shortened by 5 bases and J by 0 bases, with 10 bases between the two germline ends. Looked up from germline, CDR1 is MDHEN and CDR2 is SYDVKM. The CDR3 has 14 amino acids. CDR3 in amino acids: CASSPRENQETQYF. CDR3 coding DNA: TGTGCCAGCAGTCCGAGGGAGAACCAAGAGACCCAGTACTTC. Full variable domain (outside the CDR3, taken from reference TRBV28 and TRBJ2-5): DVKVTQSSRYLVKRTGEKVFLECVQDMDHENMFWYRQDPGLGLRLIYFSYDVKMKEKGDIPEGYSVSREKKERFSLILESASTNQTSMYLCASSPRENQETQYFGPGTRLLVL.

The V gene is TRBV6-5, the J gene TRBJ2-7, with D unresolved. Germline values: CDR1 MNHEY, CDR2 SVGAGI. V lost 8 bases and J lost 2, with 13 bases in between. This CDR3 is built from 13 residues. The CDR3 bases are TGTGCCAGCCTTGAACCTATCACCTACGAGCAGTACTTC. Amino acids: CASLEPITYEQYF.

The V and J genes are TRBV10-3 and TRBJ2-5; TRBD1 agrees at 7 bases. CDR1 ENHRY and CDR2 SYGVKD come from the germline V gene. This CDR3 is built from 13 residues. Unmatched junction bases numbered 4, after V lost 4 bases and J lost 5 bases. As DNA, the CDR3 is TGTGCCATCAGTGGGATGGACAGGGAGACCCAGTACTTC. As protein: CAISGMDRETQYF.

The chain links TRBV4-2 to TRBJ2-7, with TRBD2 as a possible D gene (6 bases). CDR1 LGHNA and CDR2 YNFKEQ come from the germline V gene. The CDR3 consists of 15 residues. Trimming left V 1 base short and J 2 bases short, with 12 bases between. The CDR3 protein is CASSQVRGAPYEQYF. In DNA, the CDR3 is TGTGCCAGCAGCCAAGTGCGGGGAGCCCCCTACGAGCAGTACTTC.

The V call is TRBV7-9, the J call TRBJ2-5; 10 positions agree with TRBD1. This CDR3 region has 14 residues. From germline, CDR1 is SEHNR and CDR2 FQNEAQ (reference sequence). The J segment lost 7 bases and the V segment lost 4 bases, leaving 6 bases of the junction unmatched. CDR3 bases: TGTGCCAGCAGCTCGGGACAGGGGACGTGGACCCAGTACTTC. Its translation: CASSSGQGTWTQYF.